Listed below are T cell receptor beta chains from one sample, sequenced in a study of shared clonotypes between healthy human individuals. TCRdb keeps only in-frame clones here, not all; method: immunoSEQ multiplex PCR. The sample has 2.3 million or so clones; roughly 93% are singletons. The sample consisted of naive CD4+ T cells from PBMCs. All receptors come from a man aged 18 to 30 in good health. Some clones in this sample may be carry-over from other donors' samples. The CDR3 runs from the conserved cysteine through the conserved F or W. Fields, in order: V gene, J gene, clone size, CDR3 protein. Clone size, where shown, is once, few, many, or a class for clones that have expanded.

TRBV7-9	TRBJ1-2	NA	CASSLVGKGDYTF
TRBV7-3	TRBJ2-3	NA	CASSLTFGLRDTQYF
TRBV5-4	TRBJ1-4	NA	CASSLAGSNEKLFF
TRBV27	TRBJ2-5	NA	CASSPLRRIEQETQYF
TRBV5-1	TRBJ1-1	few	CASSLQGAETEAFF
TRBV28	TRBJ2-7	NA	CASSLQGPEQYF
TRBV7-9	TRBJ2-1	once	CASSSPYPLTSSSYNEQFF
TRBV13	TRBJ1-1	NA	CASSYPGSMNTEAFF
TRBV6-1	TRBJ2-7	NA	CASSQTVYEQYF
TRBV19	TRBJ1-1	once	CASTEFLNRGGITEAFF
TRBV19	TRBJ1-2	once	CASSWSASYGYTF
TRBV6-6	TRBJ1-1	NA	CASSYPRQNLNTEAFF
TRBV4-3	TRBJ1-6	NA	CASSRGRGESPLHF
TRBV30	TRBJ2-1	NA	CAWSVSPGMQFF
TRBV30	TRBJ2-7	NA	CAWNPGQGAPPYEQYF
TRBV7-6	TRBJ2-7	once	CASSLAGSGSYEQYF
TRBV7-9	TRBJ2-7	NA	CAIGLAANYEQYF
TRBV5-1	TRBJ2-7	NA	CASSLGRGTGEQYF
TRBV7-3	TRBJ2-7	NA	CASSQDRSYEQYF
TRBV5-1	TRBJ2-2	NA	CASSFTAGAPSTGELFF
TRBV6-6	TRBJ1-1	NA	CASSPGGDPKKAFF
TRBV10-1	TRBJ2-7	NA	CASSEAASGETYEQYF
TRBV5-1	TRBJ2-7	NA	CASSLTQPRQAYEQYF
TRBV19	TRBJ2-1	NA	CASKRAGVSYNEQFF
TRBV9	TRBJ2-3	once	CASSEGGPPVADTQYF
TRBV7-9	TRBJ2-7	NA	CASSLVFGRQSYEQYF
TRBV15	TRBJ1-5	NA	CATSRYKYEPQHF
TRBV29-1	TRBJ2-3	NA	CSGDIADTQYF
TRBV6-1	TRBJ1-1	NA	CASSEGWGRTEAFF
TRBV27	TRBJ2-7	NA	CASSFGDTRYEQYF
TRBV6-6	TRBJ2-1	NA	CASRTRYRRDNEQFF
TRBV28	TRBJ1-2	once	CASFYEYGYTF
TRBV6-1	TRBJ1-2	NA	CASSEGGTVRSGYTF
TRBV11-3	TRBJ2-2	NA	CASSASGANTGELFF
TRBV18	TRBJ2-5	NA	CASSPPDSNQETQYF
TRBV21-1	TRBJ2-2	NA	CASSNHHLAGETGELFF